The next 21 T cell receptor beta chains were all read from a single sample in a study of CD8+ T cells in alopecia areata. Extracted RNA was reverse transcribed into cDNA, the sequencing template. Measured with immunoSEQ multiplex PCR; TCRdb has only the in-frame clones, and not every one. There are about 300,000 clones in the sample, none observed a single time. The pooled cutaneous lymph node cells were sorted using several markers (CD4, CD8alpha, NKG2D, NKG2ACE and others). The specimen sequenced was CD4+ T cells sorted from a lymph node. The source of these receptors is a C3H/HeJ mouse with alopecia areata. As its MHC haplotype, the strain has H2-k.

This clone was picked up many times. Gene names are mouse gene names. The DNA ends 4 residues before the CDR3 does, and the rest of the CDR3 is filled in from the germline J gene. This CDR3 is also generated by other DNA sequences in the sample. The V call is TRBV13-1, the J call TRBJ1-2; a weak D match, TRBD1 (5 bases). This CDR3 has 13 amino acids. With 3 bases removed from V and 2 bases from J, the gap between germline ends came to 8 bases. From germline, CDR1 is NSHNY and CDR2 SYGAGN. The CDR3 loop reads CASSGGVNSDYTF. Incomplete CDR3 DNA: TGTGCCAGCAGTGGAGGGGTCAACTCC.

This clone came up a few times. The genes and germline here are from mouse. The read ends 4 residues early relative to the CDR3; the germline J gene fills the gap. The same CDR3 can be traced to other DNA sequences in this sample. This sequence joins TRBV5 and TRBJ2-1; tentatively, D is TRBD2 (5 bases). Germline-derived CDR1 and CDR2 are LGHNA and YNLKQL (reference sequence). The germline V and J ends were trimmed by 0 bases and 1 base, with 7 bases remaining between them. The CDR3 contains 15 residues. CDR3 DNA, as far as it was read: TGTGCCAGCAGCCAAGACTGGGCCAACTATGCT. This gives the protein CASSQDWANYA. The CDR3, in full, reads CASSQDWANYAEQFF.

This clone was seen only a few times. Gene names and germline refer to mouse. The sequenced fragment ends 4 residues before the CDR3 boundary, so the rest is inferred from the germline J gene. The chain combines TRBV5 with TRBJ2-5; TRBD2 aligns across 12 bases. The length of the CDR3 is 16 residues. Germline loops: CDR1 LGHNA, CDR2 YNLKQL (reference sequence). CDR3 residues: CASSRLGGREGDTQYF. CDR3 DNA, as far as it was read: TGTGCCAGCAGCCGACTGGGGGGGCGTGAGGGAGAC.

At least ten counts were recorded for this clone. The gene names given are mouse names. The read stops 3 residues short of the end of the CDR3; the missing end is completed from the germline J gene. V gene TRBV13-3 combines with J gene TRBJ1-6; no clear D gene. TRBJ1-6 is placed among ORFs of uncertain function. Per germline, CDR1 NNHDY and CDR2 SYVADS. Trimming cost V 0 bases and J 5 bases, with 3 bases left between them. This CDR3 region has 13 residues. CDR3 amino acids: CASSDANNSPLYF. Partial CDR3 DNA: TGTGCCAGCAGTGATGCCAATAATTCGCCC.

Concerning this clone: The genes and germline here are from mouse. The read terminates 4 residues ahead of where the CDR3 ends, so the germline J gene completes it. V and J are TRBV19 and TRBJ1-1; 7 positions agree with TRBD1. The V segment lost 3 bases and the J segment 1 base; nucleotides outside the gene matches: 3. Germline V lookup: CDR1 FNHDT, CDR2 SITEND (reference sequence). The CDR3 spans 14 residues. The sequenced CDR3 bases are TGTGCCAGCAGTAAGACAGGGTTAAACACA. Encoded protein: CASSKTGLNT. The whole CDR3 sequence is CASSKTGLNTEVFF.

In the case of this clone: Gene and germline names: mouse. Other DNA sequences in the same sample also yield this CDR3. Here the CDR3 reads CASSIGTGGYEQYF. The sequenced CDR3 bases are TGTGCCAGCAGTATTGGGACAGGGGGCTAT. The J gene is TRBJ2-7, the V gene TRBV19; 11 positions agree with TRBD1. The missing CDR3 end, 4 residues past where the read stops, is filled in from the germline J gene. J was trimmed by 3 bases and V by 2 bases; bases with no gene match: 1. Germline-derived CDR1 and CDR2 are FNHDT and SITEND (reference sequence). This CDR3 spans 14 amino acids.

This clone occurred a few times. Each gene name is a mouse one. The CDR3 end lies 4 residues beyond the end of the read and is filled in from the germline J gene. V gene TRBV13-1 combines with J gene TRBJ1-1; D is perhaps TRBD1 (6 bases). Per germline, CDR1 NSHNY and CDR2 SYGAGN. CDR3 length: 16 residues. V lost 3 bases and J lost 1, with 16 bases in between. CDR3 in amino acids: CASSAKLQGGNTEVFF. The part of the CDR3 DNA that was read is TGTGCCAGCAGTGCCAAACTACAGGGAGGGAACACA.

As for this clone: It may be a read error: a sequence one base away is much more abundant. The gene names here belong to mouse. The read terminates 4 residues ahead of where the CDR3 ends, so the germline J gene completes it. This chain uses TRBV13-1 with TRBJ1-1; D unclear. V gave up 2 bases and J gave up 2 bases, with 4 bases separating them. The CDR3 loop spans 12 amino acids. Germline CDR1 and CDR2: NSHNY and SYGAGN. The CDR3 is CASSDSNTEVFF. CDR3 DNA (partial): TGTGCCAGCAGTGACAGTAACACA.

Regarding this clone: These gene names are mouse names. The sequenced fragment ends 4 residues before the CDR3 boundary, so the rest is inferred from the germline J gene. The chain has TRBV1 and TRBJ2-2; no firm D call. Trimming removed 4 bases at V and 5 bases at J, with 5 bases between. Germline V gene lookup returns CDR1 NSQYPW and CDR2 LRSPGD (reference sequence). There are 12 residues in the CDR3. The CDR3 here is CTCSGQTGQLYF. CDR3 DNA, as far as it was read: TGCACCTGCAGTGGTCAAACCGGG.

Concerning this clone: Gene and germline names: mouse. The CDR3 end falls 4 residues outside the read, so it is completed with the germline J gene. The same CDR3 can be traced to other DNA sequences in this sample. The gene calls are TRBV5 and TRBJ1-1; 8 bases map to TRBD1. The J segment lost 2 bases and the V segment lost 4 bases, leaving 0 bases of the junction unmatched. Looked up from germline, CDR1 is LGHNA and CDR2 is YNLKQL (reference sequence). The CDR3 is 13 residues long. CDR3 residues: CASSPGGNTEVFF. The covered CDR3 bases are TGTGCCAGCAGCCCAGGGGGCAACACA.

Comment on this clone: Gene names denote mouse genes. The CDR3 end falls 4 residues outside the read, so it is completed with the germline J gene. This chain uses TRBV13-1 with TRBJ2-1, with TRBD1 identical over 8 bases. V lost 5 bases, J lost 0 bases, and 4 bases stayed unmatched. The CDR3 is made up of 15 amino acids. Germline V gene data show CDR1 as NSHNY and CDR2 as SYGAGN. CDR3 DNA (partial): TGTGCCAGCAGAGGACAGGGACATAACTATGCT. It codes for CASRGQGHNYA. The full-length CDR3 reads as CASRGQGHNYAEQFF.

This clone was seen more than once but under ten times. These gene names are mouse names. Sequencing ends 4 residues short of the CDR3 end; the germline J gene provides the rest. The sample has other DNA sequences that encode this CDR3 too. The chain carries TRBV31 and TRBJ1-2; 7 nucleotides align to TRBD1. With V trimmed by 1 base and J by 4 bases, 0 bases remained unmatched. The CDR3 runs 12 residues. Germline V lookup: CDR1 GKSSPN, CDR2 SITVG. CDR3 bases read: TGTGCCTGGAGTCAGGGGGCCTCC. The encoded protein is CAWSQGAS. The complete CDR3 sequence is CAWSQGASDYTF. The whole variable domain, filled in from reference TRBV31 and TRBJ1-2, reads AQTIHQWPVAEIKAVGSPLSLGCTIKGKSSPNLYWYWQATGGTLQQLFYSITVGQVESVVQLNLSASRPKDDQFILSTEKLLLSHSGFYLCAWSQGASDYTFGSGTRLLVI.

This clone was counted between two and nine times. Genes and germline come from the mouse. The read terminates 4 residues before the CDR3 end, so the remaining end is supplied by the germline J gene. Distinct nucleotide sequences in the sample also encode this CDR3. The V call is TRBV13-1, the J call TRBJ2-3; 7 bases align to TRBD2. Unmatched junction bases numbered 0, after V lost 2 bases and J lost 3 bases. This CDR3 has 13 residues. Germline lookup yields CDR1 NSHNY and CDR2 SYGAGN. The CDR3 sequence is CASSETGAETLYF. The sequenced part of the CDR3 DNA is TGTGCCAGCAGTGAGACTGGGGCAGAA.

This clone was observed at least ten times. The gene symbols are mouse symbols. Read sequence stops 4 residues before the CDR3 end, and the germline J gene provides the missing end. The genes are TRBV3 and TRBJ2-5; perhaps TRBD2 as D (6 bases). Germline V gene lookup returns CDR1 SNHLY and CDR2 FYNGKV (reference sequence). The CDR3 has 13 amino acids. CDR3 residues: CASSNGTRDTQYF. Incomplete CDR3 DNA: TGTGCCAGCAGCAACGGGACTAGGGAC.

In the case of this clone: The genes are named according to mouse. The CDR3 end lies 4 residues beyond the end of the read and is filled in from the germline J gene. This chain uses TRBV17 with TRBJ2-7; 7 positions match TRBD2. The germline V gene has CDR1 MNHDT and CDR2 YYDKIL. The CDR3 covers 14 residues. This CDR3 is CASSRRAWGYEQYF. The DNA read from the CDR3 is TGTGCTAGCAGTAGAAGGGCCTGGGGGTAT. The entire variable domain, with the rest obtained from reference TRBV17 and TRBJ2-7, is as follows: DTTVKQNPRYKLARVGKPVNLICSQTMNHDTMYWYQKKPNQAPKLLLFYYDKILNREADTFEKFQSSRPNNSFCSLYIGSAGLEYSAMYLCASSRRAWGYEQYFGPGTRLTVL.

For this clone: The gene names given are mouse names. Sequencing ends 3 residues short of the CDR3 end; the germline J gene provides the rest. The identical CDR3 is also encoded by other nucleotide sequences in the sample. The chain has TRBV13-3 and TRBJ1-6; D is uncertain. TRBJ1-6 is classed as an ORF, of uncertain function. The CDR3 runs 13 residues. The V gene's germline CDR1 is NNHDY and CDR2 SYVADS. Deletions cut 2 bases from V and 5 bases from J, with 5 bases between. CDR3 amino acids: CASSDRNNSPLYF. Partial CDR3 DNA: TGTGCCAGCAGTGACAGGAATAATTCGCCC.

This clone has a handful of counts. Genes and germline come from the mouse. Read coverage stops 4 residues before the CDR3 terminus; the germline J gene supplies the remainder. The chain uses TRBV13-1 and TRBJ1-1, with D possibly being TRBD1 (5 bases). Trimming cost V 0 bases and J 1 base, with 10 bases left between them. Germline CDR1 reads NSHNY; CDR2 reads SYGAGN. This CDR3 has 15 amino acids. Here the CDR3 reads CASSDAGQKNTEVFF. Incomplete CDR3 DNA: TGTGCCAGCAGTGATGCTGGACAAAAAAACACA.

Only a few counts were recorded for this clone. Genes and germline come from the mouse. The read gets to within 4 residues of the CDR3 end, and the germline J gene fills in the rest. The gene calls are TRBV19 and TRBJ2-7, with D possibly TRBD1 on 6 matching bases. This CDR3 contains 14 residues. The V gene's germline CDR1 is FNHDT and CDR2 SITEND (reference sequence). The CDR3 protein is CASSIRDNTYEQYF. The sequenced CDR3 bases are TGTGCCAGCAGTATAAGGGACAACACTTAT.

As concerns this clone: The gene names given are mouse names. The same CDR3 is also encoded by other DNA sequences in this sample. The sequenced CDR3 bases are TGTGCCAGCAGTCCGACTGGTTCCTCCTAT. It is translated as CASSPTGSSY. The entire CDR3 is CASSPTGSSYEQYF. The J gene is TRBJ2-7, the V gene TRBV19, with D perhaps TRBD2 (6 bases). The read ends 4 residues before the CDR3 terminus; that terminus is restored from the germline J gene. This CDR3 has 14 residues. The V gene's germline CDR1 is FNHDT and CDR2 SITEND (reference sequence). Trimming stripped 4 bases from V and 0 bases from J, with 11 bases between.

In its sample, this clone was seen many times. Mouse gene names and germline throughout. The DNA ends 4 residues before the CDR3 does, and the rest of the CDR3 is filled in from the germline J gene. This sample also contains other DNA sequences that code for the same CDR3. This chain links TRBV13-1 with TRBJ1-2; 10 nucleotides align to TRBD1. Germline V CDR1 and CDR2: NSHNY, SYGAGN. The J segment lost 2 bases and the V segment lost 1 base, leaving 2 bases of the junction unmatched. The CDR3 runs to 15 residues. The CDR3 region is CASSDPGQGNSDYTF. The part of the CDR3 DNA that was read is TGTGCCAGCAGTGATCCGGGACAGGGGAACTCC.

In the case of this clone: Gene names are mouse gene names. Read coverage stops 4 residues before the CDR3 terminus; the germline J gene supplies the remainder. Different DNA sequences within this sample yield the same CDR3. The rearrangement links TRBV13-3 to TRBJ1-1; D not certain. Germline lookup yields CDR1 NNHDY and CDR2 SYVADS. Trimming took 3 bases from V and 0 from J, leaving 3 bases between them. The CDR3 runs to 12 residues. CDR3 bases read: TGTGCCAGCAGTGTCCAGAACACA. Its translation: CASSVQNT. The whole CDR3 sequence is CASSVQNTEVFF.